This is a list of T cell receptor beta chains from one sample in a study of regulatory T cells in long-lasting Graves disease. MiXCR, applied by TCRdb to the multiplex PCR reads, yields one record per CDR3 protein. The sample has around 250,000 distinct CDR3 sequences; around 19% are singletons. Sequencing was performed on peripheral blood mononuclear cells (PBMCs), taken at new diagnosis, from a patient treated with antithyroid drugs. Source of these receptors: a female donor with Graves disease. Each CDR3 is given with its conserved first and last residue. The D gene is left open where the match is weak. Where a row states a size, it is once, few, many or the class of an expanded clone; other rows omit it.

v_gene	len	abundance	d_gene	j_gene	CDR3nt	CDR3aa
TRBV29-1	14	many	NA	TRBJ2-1	TGCAGCGTTGGATGGGCCCCCCGATACAATGAGCAGTTCTTC	CSVGWAPRYNEQFF
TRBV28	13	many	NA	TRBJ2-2	TGTGCCAGCAGCCAAGGGTATACCGGGGAGCTGTTTTTT	CASSQGYTGELFF
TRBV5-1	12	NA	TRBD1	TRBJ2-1	TGCGCCAGCAGCTGGACAGGGCCTGAGCAGTTCTTC	CASSWTGPEQFF
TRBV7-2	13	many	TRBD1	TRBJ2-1	TGTGCCAGCAGCTTATCTATGGGACAGGGGCTGTTCTTC	CASSLSMGQGLFF
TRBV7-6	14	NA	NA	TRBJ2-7	TGTGCCAGCAGCTTAGAATTTCCTGCCTACGAGCAGTACTTC	CASSLEFPAYEQYF
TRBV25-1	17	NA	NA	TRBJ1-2	TGTGCCAGCAGTGAATTCGACGCGGGGGGCGGCTCCTATGGCTACACCTTC	CASSEFDAGGGSYGYTF
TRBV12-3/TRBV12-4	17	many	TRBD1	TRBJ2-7	TGTGCCAGCAGTCACCGTCGAGGACAGGGGGTAGTCTACGAGCAGTACTTC	CASSHRRGQGVVYEQYF
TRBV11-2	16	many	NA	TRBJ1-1	TGTGCCAGCAGCTTAGCCACGACAGGTTTGGAGACTGAAGCTTTCTTT	CASSLATTGLETEAFF
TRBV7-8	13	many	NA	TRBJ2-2	TGTGCCAGCAGCTTTTTCCTTACCGGGGAGCTGTTTTTT	CASSFFLTGELFF
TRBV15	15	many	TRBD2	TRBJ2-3	TGTGCCACCAGGTGGACTAGCGGTTCCACAGATACGCAGTATTTT	CATRWTSGSTDTQYF
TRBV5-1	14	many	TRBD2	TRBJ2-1	TGCGCCAGCAGCTTGGTCGGGAGGGATAATGAGCAGTTCTTC	CASSLVGRDNEQFF
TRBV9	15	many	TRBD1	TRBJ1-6	TGTGCCAGCAGCGTAGAGGGACAGGGGAATTCACCCCTCCACTTT	CASSVEGQGNSPLHF
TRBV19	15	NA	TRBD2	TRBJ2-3	TGTGCCAGTAAAGCACTAGCGGGGTCCACAGATACGCAGTATTTT	CASKALAGSTDTQYF
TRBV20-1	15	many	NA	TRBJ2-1	TGCAGTGCTAGAGATGAGAGGCGGGTCTACAATGAGCAGTTCTTC	CSARDERRVYNEQFF
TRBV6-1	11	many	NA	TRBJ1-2	TGTGCCAGCAGTGATGTAGGGAGCAACACCTTC	CASSDVGSNTF
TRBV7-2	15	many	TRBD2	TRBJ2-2	TGTGCCAGCAGCTTTAGCGGGAGAGGGGCCGGGGAGCTGTTTTTT	CASSFSGRGAGELFF
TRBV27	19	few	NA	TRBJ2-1	TGTGCCAGCAGTTTATTCCCCCCCCCTCACGGGCGGACGGGCGATGAGCAGTTCTTC	CASSLFPPPHGRTGDEQFF
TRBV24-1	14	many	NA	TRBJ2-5	TGTGCCACCAGTGACGCTCGGACCGGAGAGACCCAGTACTTC	CATSDARTGETQYF
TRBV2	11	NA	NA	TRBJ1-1	TGTGCCAGCAGCGGAGGGCCTGAAGCTTTCTTT	CASSGGPEAFF
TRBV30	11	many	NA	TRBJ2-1	TGTGCCTGGAGCACTTACAGGGTGGAGTTCTTC	CAWSTYRVEFF
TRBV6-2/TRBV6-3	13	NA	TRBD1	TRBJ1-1	TGTGCCAGCAGTTACGGGGGGACAGCTGAAGCTTTCTTT	CASSYGGTAEAFF
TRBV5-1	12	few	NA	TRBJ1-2	TGCGCCAGCAGCTCGTTGGGGTTCGGCTACACCTTC	CASSSLGFGYTF
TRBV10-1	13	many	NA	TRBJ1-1	TGCGCCAGCAGTCCTCAATCGGGCTATGAAGCTTTCTTT	CASSPQSGYEAFF
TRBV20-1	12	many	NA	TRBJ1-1	TGCAGTGCTAGTCGGATGAACACTGAAGCTTTCTTT	CSASRMNTEAFF
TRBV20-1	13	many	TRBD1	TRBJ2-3	TGCAGTAACCAGGGGGAGAGCACAGATACGCAGTATTTT	CSNQGESTDTQYF
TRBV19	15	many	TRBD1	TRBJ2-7	TGTGCCAGTAGCCCGAACCGACAGGGGGGCTACGAGCAGTACTTC	CASSPNRQGGYEQYF
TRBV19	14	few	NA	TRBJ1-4	TGTGCCAGTAGTATGCGGGAGGGGGATGAAAAACTGTTTTTT	CASSMREGDEKLFF